Listed below are T cell receptor beta chains from one sample, sequenced in a study of blood T cell repertoires in COVID-19. Method: immunoSEQ multiplex PCR; TCRdb's copy keeps in-frame clones and lacks some. Seen here are a few hundred thousand clones, about 90% observed once, and the top ten hold roughly 3.3%. The sample comprised PBMCs or T cells enriched from blood (not recorded which). The receptors come from a woman aged 45-65 years in a cohort exposed to, infected with or recovered from COVID-19 (not recorded which). The CDR3 runs from the conserved cysteine through the conserved F or W. A D gene is named only where the DNA matches it firmly. Expanded clones get a size class; other rows say once, few or many, or leave the size out.

D gene,V gene,clone size,J gene,CDR3 DNA,CDR3 protein
TRBD2,TRBV5-1,NA,TRBJ2-1,TGCGCCAGCAGCTTGCGAGCGGGGGGCCTGTACAATGAGCAGTTCTTC,CASSLRAGGLYNEQFF
NA,TRBV7-2,NA,TRBJ2-5,TGTGCCAGCAGTCCTACCCAAGAGACCCAGTACTTC,CASSPTQETQYF
NA,TRBV9,NA,TRBJ2-3,TGTGCCAGCCTCTTAGGGAGGGGGGGGGCCTCTGATACGCAGTATTTT,CASLLGRGGASDTQYF
NA,TRBV10-1,NA,TRBJ1-3,TGCGCCAGCAGTGAGTTGAAGGGTAGCGAGCGCTCTGGAAACACCATATATTTT,CASSELKGSERSGNTIYF
TRBD1,TRBV30,NA,TRBJ1-6,TGTGCCTGGAGCGTGGACAGGGCGCCCCTCCACTTT,CAWSVDRAPLHF
NA,TRBV5-1,NA,TRBJ1-1,TGCGCCAGCAGCTTGTCGCTTGTCAGGCTATCAACTGAAGCTTTCTTT,CASSLSLVRLSTEAFF
TRBD1,TRBV19,once,TRBJ1-5,TGTGCCAGTAGTATGTTCGCAGGGGGCTTTCAGCCCCAGCATTTT,CASSMFAGGFQPQHF
TRBD1,TRBV5-4,NA,TRBJ2-5,TGTGCCAGCAGCGTTCCGGGACAGGGGGCCCGGGAGACCCAGTACTTC,CASSVPGQGARETQYF
TRBD1,TRBV9,NA,TRBJ1-1,TGTGCCAGCAGCGTCACAGGGGTTTCGAACACTGAAGCTTTCTTT,CASSVTGVSNTEAFF
NA,TRBV15,few,TRBJ1-6,TGTGCCACCAGCAGAGAACTTCCGCCACCCCTCCACTTT,CATSRELPPPLHF
TRBD1,TRBV19,NA,TRBJ2-7,TGTGCCAGTAGTGCCCGACAGGGGGCTTTTGGAGAGCAGTACTTC,CASSARQGAFGEQYF
TRBD1,TRBV18,NA,TRBJ1-2,TGTGCCAGCTCACCCCCGGGACAGAGTGCTAACTATGGCTACACCTTC,CASSPPGQSANYGYTF
TRBD2,TRBV28,NA,TRBJ2-1,TGTGCCAGCAGTTTAGTACTAGCGGTAAATGAGCAGTTCTTC,CASSLVLAVNEQFF
NA,TRBV7-8,NA,TRBJ1-1,TGTGCCAGCAGCTTCCGAGCTATTGCGAGCACTGAAGCTTTCTTT,CASSFRAIASTEAFF
NA,TRBV6-5,NA,TRBJ1-3,TGTGCCAGCAGTTACTCGAACCAGGGCTCTGGAAACACCATATATTTT,CASSYSNQGSGNTIYF
TRBD1,TRBV5-1,once,TRBJ1-2,TGCGCCAGCAGCTTGGCCGGACAGGGGCGAAACTATGGCTACACCTTC,CASSLAGQGRNYGYTF
TRBD1,TRBV9,once,TRBJ2-7,TGTGCCAGCAGCATTGGACAGGGGGGTTACGAGCAGTACTTC,CASSIGQGGYEQYF
NA,TRBV2,NA,TRBJ2-7,TGTGCCAGCAGTGCCTCTAGCAGAACCTACGAGCAGTACTTC,CASSASSRTYEQYF
NA,TRBV5-6,NA,TRBJ1-6,TGTGCCAGCAGCTTGACAGGAACACCCCTCCACTTT,CASSLTGTPLHF
NA,TRBV3-1/TRBV3-2,NA,TRBJ2-1,TGTGCCATTCCCAGGGGCTTTGAGCAGTTCTTC,CAIPRGFEQFF
TRBD2,TRBV6-1,NA,TRBJ2-3,TGTGCCAGCAGTGAAGGGTTTCTAGCGGGGAGAAGCACAGATACGCAGTATTTT,CASSEGFLAGRSTDTQYF
NA,TRBV5-1,NA,TRBJ2-5,TGCGCCAGCAGCACTCAAGAGACCCAGTACTTC,CASSTQETQYF
NA,TRBV28,NA,TRBJ1-3,TGTGCCAGCAGTTTCTCGGGTTCTGGAAACACCATATATTTT,CASSFSGSGNTIYF
NA,TRBV2,NA,TRBJ1-2,TGTGCCAGCAACCGAGTCGGAGCGACTCTCTATGGCTACACCTTC,CASNRVGATLYGYTF
TRBD1,TRBV18,NA,TRBJ2-1,TGTGCCAGCTCACCACCTTTTGACAGGGGACCTTACAATGAGCAGTTCTTC,CASSPPFDRGPYNEQFF
TRBD2,TRBV5-4,NA,TRBJ2-1,TGTGCCAGCAGCTACCGACGGAGGGTAGCGGGGCTCGAGCAGTTCTTC,CASSYRRRVAGLEQFF
NA,TRBV5-1,NA,TRBJ2-1,TGCGCCAGCAGCTTCCAGGGCTACAATGAGCAGTTCTTC,CASSFQGYNEQFF
NA,TRBV4-2,NA,TRBJ1-2,TGTGCCAGCAGCCAAGTGACCGGTGGAGGGGCGGTAGGTGGCTACACCTTC,CASSQVTGGGAVGGYTF
TRBD2,TRBV18,NA,TRBJ2-1,TGTGCCAGCTTGACTAGCGGGGGGCACAATGAGCAGTTCTTC,CASLTSGGHNEQFF
NA,TRBV7-2,NA,TRBJ2-7,TGTGCCAGCAGCCCCGGGACATGGATGGGCGAGCAGTACTTC,CASSPGTWMGEQYF
NA,TRBV29-1,NA,TRBJ2-1,TGCAGCGCCGACAGGGGAGGGAATGAGCAGTTCTTC,CSADRGGNEQFF
TRBD1,TRBV4-1,NA,TRBJ2-7,TGCGCCAGCAGCCGGGACAGGGATTACGAGCAGTACTTC,CASSRDRDYEQYF
TRBD2,TRBV6-5,NA,TRBJ2-1,TGTGCCAGCAGCCGGGGACTAGATTCTGGTGAGCAGTTCTTC,CASSRGLDSGEQFF
TRBD2,TRBV7-3,NA,TRBJ2-1,TGTGCCAGCAGCTTGGGGACTAGCGTGATGAATGAGCAGTTCTTC,CASSLGTSVMNEQFF
TRBD1,TRBV24-1,NA,TRBJ2-7,TGTGCCACCAGTGATTTTAGGAGACAGGGGGTTTCTTGCGAGCAGTACTTC,CATSDFRRQGVSCEQYF
NA,TRBV28,NA,TRBJ2-7,TGTGCCAGCAGCCAACAGGTCTACGAGCAGTACTTC,CASSQQVYEQYF
NA,TRBV9,NA,TRBJ2-3,TGTGCCAGCAGCGTAGGAGGCGAAGATACGCAGTATTTT,CASSVGGEDTQYF
TRBD2,TRBV3-1/TRBV3-2,few,TRBJ2-1,TGTGCCAGCAGCCCCAGGAGCGGGGGGTCCTACAATGAGCAGTTCTTC,CASSPRSGGSYNEQFF
TRBD1,TRBV10-3,NA,TRBJ1-4,TGTGCCATCAGTGAAAGGGACAGTTCCGAAAAACTGTTTTTT,CAISERDSSEKLFF